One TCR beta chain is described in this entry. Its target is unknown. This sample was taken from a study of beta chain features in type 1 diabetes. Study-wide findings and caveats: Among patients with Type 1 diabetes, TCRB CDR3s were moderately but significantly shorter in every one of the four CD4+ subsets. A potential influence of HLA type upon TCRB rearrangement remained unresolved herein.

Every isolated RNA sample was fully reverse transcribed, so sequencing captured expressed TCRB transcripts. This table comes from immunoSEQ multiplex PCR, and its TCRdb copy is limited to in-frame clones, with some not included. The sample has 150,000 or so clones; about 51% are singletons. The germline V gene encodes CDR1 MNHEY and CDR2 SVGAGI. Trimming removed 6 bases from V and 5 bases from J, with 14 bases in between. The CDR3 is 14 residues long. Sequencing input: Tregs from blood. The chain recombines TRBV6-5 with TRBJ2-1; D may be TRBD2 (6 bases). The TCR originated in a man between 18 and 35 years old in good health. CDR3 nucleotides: TGTGCCAGCAGGACACCCGGACTAAACAATGAGCAGTTCTTC. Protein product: CASRTPGLNNEQFF.